The present TCR beta chain was sequenced within a study of T-cell reconstitution after alpha-beta-depleted transplantation in children. Regarding the study as a whole: There were reportedly several hundred expanded graft clones from which alpha-beta T cells came about two months after transplant. At the one-year point after transplant, T-cell counts and TCRbeta diversity were found to come mostly from T cells that had been newly produced. Some patients' high day-60 TCRbeta diversity was attributed to recipient cells surviving conditioning.

Preparation of the TCRbeta library involved a method that used unique molecular identifiers. A single record per CDR3 protein comes from TCRdb applying MiXCR to the PCR reads. The profile shows 300,000 or so distinct CDR3 sequences, 23% of them singletons. Losses at the gene ends were 1 base for V and 5 bases for J; bases not matched to a gene: 6. The CDR3 runs 16 residues. Looked up from germline, CDR1 is SGDLS and CDR2 is YYNGEE. This clonotype was counted between two and nine times. As yet, its antigen is unknown. V and J are TRBV9 and TRBJ2-3; 11 nucleotides line up with TRBD1. This sequence originates from a male patient younger than 18 who had a stem cell transplant for acute lymphoblastic leukemia, so the T cells may come from the graft donor. The starting material was PBMCs, mostly from graft donor cells, obtained 180 days after TCRalphabeta/CD19-depleted stem cell transplant. CDR3 nucleotides: TGTGCCAGCAGCGTATACGGGACAGGGGGTGAAGATACGCAGTATTTT. Amino acid sequence: CASSVYGTGGEDTQYF.